The TCR beta chain under discussion was sequenced for a study of blood T cell repertoires in COVID-19. The wider study: From the United States, Italy and Spain came samples of acute and convalescent COVID-19. T cells, B-cell-depleted T cells, or PBMCs supplied cDNA or gDNA.

CDR3 length equals 18 residues. V dropped 5 bases and J dropped 4 bases, with 26 bases sitting between them. CDR1 and CDR2 (germline): SNHLY, FYNNEI. This clone was observed a few times. Study processing details: Amplification with reference gene primers provided the estimates of nucleated cell counts. Data came from immunoSEQ multiplex PCR; TCRdb stores just in-frame clones and leaves some out. The DNA was the basis for D and trimming; V, J and clone size are from that table. The profile shows about 190,000 clones, 80% to 90% of them singletons. This TCR came from a man aged 25 to 40 with acute or convalescent COVID-19. This chain connects TRBV2 to TRBJ1-2; weak D call: TRBD1 (6 bases). Sample: peripheral blood. The CDR3 coding sequence is TGTGCCAGCAGTCCACCCACAGGGCTAGTTAAAGGCGGCTATGGCTACACCTTC. This codes for CASSPPTGLVKGGYGYTF.